Following are 9 T cell receptor beta chains from one sample sequenced in a study of blood T cell repertoires in COVID-19. TCRdb keeps only in-frame clones here, not all; method: immunoSEQ multiplex PCR. The sample has about 280,000 clones; around 90% are singletons. Sequenced input: peripheral blood. Receptors originate from a woman between 35 and 50 years old who had recovered from COVID-19.

CDR3 nucleotides: TGTGCCAGCTCGCCAACTAGCGGGAGACGAGAGACCCAGTACTTC. Its translation is CASSPTSGRRETQYF. The chain has TRBV18 and TRBJ2-5, with 11 bases that match TRBD2. The CDR3 length is 15 residues. V was clipped by 6 bases and J by 4 bases; unmatched bases: 7. The V gene's germline CDR1 is KGHSH and CDR2 LQKENI. Full variable domain (remainder filled in from reference TRBV18 and TRBJ2-5): NAGVMQNPRHLVRRRGQEARLRCSPMKGHSHVYWYRQLPEEGLKFMVYLQKENIIDESGMPKERFSAEFPKEGPSILRIQQVVRGDSAAYFCASSPTSGRRETQYFGPGTRLLVL.

This chain joins TRBV19 and TRBJ2-6, with a possible D match to TRBD1 (5 bases). Trimming removed 0 bases at V and 4 bases at J, with 13 bases between. There are 17 residues in the CDR3. The germline V gene encodes CDR1 LNHDA and CDR2 SQIVND (reference sequence). CDR3 protein: CASSIDRWGAGANVLTF. CDR3 nucleotide sequence: TGTGCCAGTAGTATAGATAGGTGGGGCGCCGGGGCCAACGTCCTGACTTTC.

This chain connects TRBV30 to TRBJ2-5, with 8 bases fitting TRBD1. The CDR3 contains 15 residues. The trim removed 4 bases at V and 2 bases at J, leaving 9 bases unmatched. Germline CDR1 and CDR2: GTSNPN and SVGIG (reference sequence). The CDR3 DNA reads as TGTGCCTGGACCCGAACAGGGGGTGGGCAAGAGACCCAGTACTTC. Protein product: CAWTRTGGGQETQYF. The variable domain in full, with the rest retrieved from reference TRBV30 and TRBJ2-5, is SQTIHQWPATLVQPVGSPLSLECTVEGTSNPNLYWYRQAAGRGLQLLFYSVGIGQISSEVPQNLSASRPQDRQFILSSKKLLLSDSGFYLCAWTRTGGGQETQYFGPGTRLLVL.

This clone has more than one count but fewer than ten. The V and J genes are TRBV6-6 and TRBJ1-5; D gene uncertain. The CDR3 consists of 16 residues. Germline CDR1 is MNHNY and CDR2 is SVGAGI (reference sequence). Trimming cost V 7 bases and J 5 bases, with 21 bases left between them. The CDR3 sequence: CASTIRVSTGDQPQHF. The CDR3 DNA reads as TGTGCCAGCACGATACGGGTCTCCACCGGGGATCAGCCCCAGCATTTT.

The chain carries TRBV19 and TRBJ2-5; D is ambiguous. V was clipped by 1 base and J by 0 bases, with 6 bases between them. This CDR3 is built from 14 residues. Germline V gene lookup returns CDR1 LNHDA and CDR2 SQIVND (reference sequence). The CDR3 DNA reads TGTGCCAGTAGTATAGGGGCTAACCAAGAGACCCAGTACTTC. Its translation is CASSIGANQETQYF.

This CDR3 is CASGLVRASGSQETQYF. The CDR3 region has the DNA TGTGCTAGTGGTTTGGTACGGGCTAGCGGGAGCCAAGAGACCCAGTACTTC. J is TRBJ2-5 and V is TRBV12-5; TRBD2 matches at 10 bases. The CDR3 loop spans 17 amino acids. Trimming removed 0 bases from V and 1 base from J; junction bases left unmatched: 5. CDR1 is LGHNT and CDR2 is FRNRAP in the germline V gene.

This chain joins TRBV5-4 and TRBJ2-1, with D possibly matching TRBD2 (5 bases). Germline V lookup: CDR1 SGHNT, CDR2 YYREEE (reference sequence). This CDR3 region has 13 residues. The V end lost 0 bases, the J end lost 10 bases, and 11 bases lay between the germline ends. The CDR3 region has the DNA TGTGCCAGCAGCTTGGTCCAGGCGGGCGAGCAGTTCTTC. This sequence encodes CASSLVQAGEQFF.

The rearrangement joins TRBV3-1 (or the pseudogene TRBV3-2) to TRBJ1-1; the match to TRBD1 covers 7 bases. The V gene end was trimmed by 0 bases and the J gene end by 4 bases; junction bases not matched to a gene: 2. CDR3 length: 14 residues. Germline CDR1 and CDR2: LGHDT and YNNKEL (reference sequence). The CDR3: CASSQDSGGTEAFF. CDR3 DNA sequence: TGTGCCAGCAGCCAAGATTCAGGGGGCACTGAAGCTTTCTTT.

The genes are TRBV12-3 or TRBV12-4 and TRBJ2-3; D gene ambiguous. The germline V and J ends were trimmed by 4 bases and 6 bases, with 8 bases remaining between them. The CDR3 runs 12 residues. The CDR3 nucleotides read TGTGCCAGCAGTTCGAGCTGGGATACGCAGTATTTT. It encodes CASSSSWDTQYF.